This TCR beta chain was identified in a study of CD8 T cells in Susac syndrome. In its sample, this clonotype was seen once. About 0.5 to 1 ug RNA was reverse transcribed with random hexamers. Amplification of TCR beta CDR3 used immunoSEQ multiplex PCR across 54 Vbeta and 13 Jbeta. MiXCR was run by TCRdb on the immunoSEQ multiplex PCR reads, yielding one entry per CDR3 protein. Of roughly 140,000 distinct CDR3 sequences in the sample, over 95% are singletons; the top ten hold roughly 0.15%. V shed 4 bases, J shed 2 bases, and the junction held 6 bases outside the gene matches. The CDR3 length is 14 residues. Per germline, CDR1 DFQATT and CDR2 SNEGSKA (reference sequence).

This receptor was obtained from a human donor with multiple sclerosis. Sequencing was performed on CD8+ T cells from PBMCs. The rearrangement joins TRBV20-1 to TRBJ2-7, with 9 nucleotides matching TRBD1. For the CDR3, the DNA is TGCAGTGCTATTGGGACAGGGAAAACCTACGAGCAGTACTTC. It specifies CSAIGTGKTYEQYF.